The sequence of this T cell receptor (beta chain) was determined in a study of CD8+CD57+ T cells in acquired aplastic anemia. Study in general: Sorted cells (CD4+ and CD8+) yielded DNA amounts that averaged 3.2 ug. Study-level results: Patients and controls turned out to have approximately 29 CD8+ CDR3 sequences in common. Levels of CD8+ Simpson's diversity were not significantly distinct in patients versus controls.

Genomic DNA, the template, was used for profiling of the TCR beta VDJ and CDR3. MiXCR was run by TCRdb on the reads, yielding one entry per CDR3 protein. Of just over 450,000 distinct CDR3 sequences in the sample, about a third were seen once. A word on this clonotype: Its antigen is not known.

Patients included in sequencing had previously demonstrated CD8+CD57+ cell expansion by flow cytometry. Patients were therapy-naive when their blood was sampled. The origin of this receptor is a human donor with aplastic anemia. Material for sequencing was sorted CD4+, CD8+, or CD8+CD57+ T cells (not recorded which) from PBMCs.

The CDR3 coding sequence is TGTGCCTGGAGTGTACCAGGGCATAGCAATCAGCCCCAGCATTTT. Translating gives CAWSVPGHSNQPQHF. V is TRBV30 and J is TRBJ1-5, with D possibly being TRBD1 (5 bases). The CDR3 loop spans 15 amino acids. Trimming took 0 bases from V and 0 from J, leaving 9 bases between them. Germline loops: CDR1 GTSNPN, CDR2 SVGIG (reference sequence).